This passage covers 25 T cell receptor beta chains from one sample sequenced in a study of naive and memory T cell subsets. The library had UMIs added by 3' ligation of an oligonucleotide to TCR cDNA. Ligated cDNA underwent four rounds of PCR with nested alpha and beta constant region primers and SP2. TCRdb re-called the 5' RACE reads through MiXCR, storing one row per CDR3 protein. There are approximately 32,000 distinct CDR3 sequences in the sample; over 15% occur only once, and around 2.5% lies in the top ten. The receptors were sampled from a female donor in good health.

This clonotype was seen repeatedly, ten times or more. The chain joins TRBV15 to TRBJ1-2, with 12 bases that match TRBD1. Germline CDR1 and CDR2: LNHNV and YYDKDF (reference sequence). CDR3 length equals 13 residues. V gave up 7 bases and J gave up 8 bases; unmatched junction bases: 5. The CDR3 nucleotides are TGTGCCACCAAGGGACAGGGGGCGCCGGGCTACACCTTC. Its protein is CATKGQGAPGYTF. Full variable domain (remainder filled in from reference TRBV15 and TRBJ1-2): DAMVIQNPRYQVTQFGKPVTLSCSQTLNHNVMYWYQQKSSQAPKLLFHYYDKDFNNEADTPDNFQSRRPNTSFCFLDIRSPGLGDTAMYLCATKGQGAPGYTFGSGTRLTVV.

This clonotype was observed a few times. This chain connects TRBV2 to TRBJ2-3; TRBD2 agrees at 10 bases. The CDR3 contains 16 residues. Germline loops: CDR1 SNHLY, CDR2 FYNNEI. Trimming took 4 bases from V and 8 from J; bases not matched to a gene: 12. The CDR3 is CASSVGAGGLSGTQYF. CDR3 sequence (DNA): TGTGCCAGCAGTGTAGGAGCGGGGGGGCTCAGTGGTACGCAGTATTTT.

This clonotype has a handful of counts. The chain uses TRBV18 and TRBJ1-5; 9 positions match TRBD1. The CDR3 covers 15 residues. CDR1 and CDR2 from the germline V gene are KGHSH and LQKENI. V was pared by 6 bases and J by 3 bases, with 6 bases of the junction left unmatched. In nucleotides, the CDR3 is TGTGCCAGCTCCCAAGGGACAGGGCACAATCAGCCCCAGCATTTT. This gives the protein CASSQGTGHNQPQHF.

The table lists this clonotype with a few counts. The V and J genes are TRBV7-2 and TRBJ1-2, with 10 bases matching TRBD1. This CDR3 has 15 residues. The V segment lost 5 bases and the J segment 3 bases; nucleotides outside the gene matches: 6. Germline assignment: CDR1 SGHTA and CDR2 FQGNSA. In DNA form, the CDR3 reads TGTGCCAGCAGCGGTGGGGACAGGGGTGACTATGGCTACACCTTC. Protein product: CASSGGDRGDYGYTF.

The chain joins TRBV6-5 to TRBJ2-3; 9 positions match TRBD2. Trimming cost V 6 bases and J 2 bases; bases outside gene matches: 12. The CDR3 is 17 amino acids. From germline, CDR1 is MNHEY and CDR2 SVGAGI. Here the CDR3 reads CASRDEASGVITDTQYF. The CDR3 DNA reads as TGTGCCAGCAGAGACGAGGCTAGCGGGGTGATCACAGATACGCAGTATTTT.

This clonotype came up many times. The chain has TRBV20-1 and TRBJ2-3; TRBD2 matches at 7 bases. Trimming at V came to 1 base and at J to 4 bases, leaving 2 bases not matched to a gene. The V gene's germline CDR1 is DFQATT and CDR2 SNEGSKA (reference sequence). The CDR3 runs 13 residues. The CDR3 sequence is CSARGEGPDTQYF. CDR3 DNA sequence: TGCAGTGCTAGAGGGGAGGGCCCAGATACGCAGTATTTT.

This clonotype has more than one count but fewer than ten. V and J are TRBV7-9 and TRBJ2-7, with D perhaps being TRBD1 or TRBD2 (5 bases each). Germline lookup yields CDR1 SEHNR and CDR2 FQNEAQ (reference sequence). V was clipped by 5 bases and J by 6 bases, with 14 bases between them. CDR3 length: 13 amino acids. The CDR3 coding sequence is TGTGCCAGCAGCCTACCCTCCGGGGCCGAGCAGTACTTC. Translated, it gives CASSLPSGAEQYF.

This chain connects TRBV6-2 or TRBV6-3 to TRBJ2-5; D is possibly TRBD1 (7 bases). This CDR3 spans 15 amino acids. Germline CDR1 reads MNHEY; CDR2 reads SVGEGT. The V end lost 6 bases, the J end lost 6 bases, and 20 bases lay between the germline ends. For the CDR3, the DNA is TGTGCCAGCAGCCAAACAGGGGCGGGATGGCAGACCCAGTACTTC. Protein sequence: CASSQTGAGWQTQYF.

In nucleotides, the CDR3 is TGCAGCGTTCAGGGTGCCACTGAAGCTTTCTTT. Translating it yields CSVQGATEAFF. V is TRBV29-1 and J is TRBJ1-1, with TRBD1 as a possible D gene (5 bases). Germline values: CDR1 SQVTM, CDR2 ANQGSEA. Deletions cut 5 bases from V and 4 bases from J, with 8 bases between. The CDR3 totals 11 residues.

This CDR3 reads CASSLDLGRTNTEAFF. CDR3 coding DNA: TGTGCCAGCAGTTTAGATTTGGGCAGGACGAACACTGAAGCTTTCTTT. V usage is TRBV12-3 or TRBV12-4 and J usage is TRBJ1-1; D is uncertain. V was cut by 1 base and J by 1 base, with 13 bases left in between. The CDR3 consists of 16 residues.

The chain carries TRBV6-6 and TRBJ1-5; tentative D call: TRBD1 (5 bases). Germline V gene data show CDR1 as MNHNY and CDR2 as SVGAGI (reference sequence). V lost 1 base, J lost 3 bases, and 7 bases lay in between. This CDR3 has 14 residues. CDR3 DNA sequence: TGTGCCAGCAGTTACTTTGGGACCAATCAGCCCCAGCATTTT. The encoded protein is CASSYFGTNQPQHF.

This chain joins TRBV3-1 and TRBJ2-5, with D perhaps being TRBD1 or TRBD2 (5 bases each). CDR3 length: 16 amino acids. Trimming removed 0 bases from V and 7 bases from J, with 18 bases in between. In germline, CDR1 is LGHDT, CDR2 YNNKEL (reference sequence). CDR3 sequence reads: CASSQEVAGAQATQYF. CDR3 in DNA: TGTGCCAGCAGCCAAGAAGTAGCCGGGGCCCAGGCGACCCAGTACTTC.

The gene calls are TRBV12-3 or TRBV12-4 and TRBJ1-1; D uncertain. Trimming left V 6 bases short and J 7 bases short, with 18 bases between. CDR3 length equals 14 residues. CDR3 nucleotide sequence: TGTGCCAGCAGCCCGGACCCCGTGGGAATTGAAGCTTTCTTT. Its translation: CASSPDPVGIEAFF.

V is TRBV6-6 and J is TRBJ2-7; 7 nucleotides match TRBD1. V lost 5 bases, J lost 6 bases, and 16 bases stayed unmatched. There are 16 residues in the CDR3. Looked up from germline, CDR1 is MNHNY and CDR2 is SVGAGI (reference sequence). The CDR3 DNA follows: TGTGCCAGCAGTCCCAGGGTGGGGACAGCGCCTCCCGAGCAGTACTTC. Residues: CASSPRVGTAPPEQYF.

This clonotype has ten or more counts. The J gene is TRBJ2-3, the V gene TRBV10-1, with TRBD2 matching over 8 bases. CDR1 WNHNN and CDR2 SYGVQD come from the germline V gene (reference sequence). J gave up 1 base and V 0 bases, and 0 bases lay outside the gene matches. CDR3 length: 15 amino acids. The chain's CDR3 is CASSESAGGTDTQYF. The CDR3 coding sequence is TGCGCCAGCAGTGAGTCAGCGGGGGGCACAGATACGCAGTATTTT.

This clonotype came up many times. The V gene is TRBV5-1, the J gene TRBJ2-1; no clear D. Germline CDR1 is SGHRS and CDR2 is YFSETQ. This CDR3 has 12 amino acids. Between the trimmed V and J ends, which lost 3 bases and 5 bases, there was a span of 6 bases. The CDR3 nucleotides are TGCGCCAGCAGCTCCAATAACAATGAGCAGTTCTTC. It translates to CASSSNNNEQFF.

This clonotype was seen more than once but under ten times. This rearrangement joins TRBV7-2 to TRBJ2-7, with TRBD1 matching over 9 bases. The CDR3 spans 15 residues. Germline V gene data show CDR1 as SGHTA and CDR2 as FQGNSA. The V gene end was trimmed by 5 bases and the J gene end by 3 bases; junction bases not matched to a gene: 8. The CDR3 reads CASSPTAGQGYEQYF. In DNA form, the CDR3 reads TGTGCCAGCAGCCCAACTGCGGGACAGGGCTACGAGCAGTACTTC.

Judged by abundance, this clonotype is medium-sized (0.01 to 0.1%). The chain couples TRBV20-1 to TRBJ1-3, with 11 bases matching TRBD1. Germline V CDR1 and CDR2: DFQATT, SNEGSKA (reference sequence). The CDR3 covers 13 residues. V lost 6 bases and J lost 6; bases outside the gene matches: 4. Written as DNA, the CDR3 is TGCAGTGCAGAGGACAGGGGGCAAAACACCATATATTTT. Its translation: CSAEDRGQNTIYF.

The rearrangement uses TRBV12-3 or TRBV12-4 and TRBJ1-5, with no clear D. CDR3 length: 13 amino acids. Trimming took 8 bases from V and 1 from J, leaving 9 bases between them. CDR3 nucleotide sequence: TGTGCCAGCCAGGAGCAGAGCAATCAGCCCCAGCATTTT. Its translation is CASQEQSNQPQHF.

This clonotype occurred a few times. The genes are TRBV4-1 and TRBJ1-5; tentative D call: TRBD1 (5 bases). Germline V CDR1 and CDR2: MGHRA, YSYEKL. The CDR3 is made up of 18 amino acids. With 3 bases removed from V and 0 bases from J, the gap between germline ends came to 18 bases. The CDR3 DNA is TGCGCCAGCAGCCAGGGACCAGGCCCCGTGTATAGCAATCAGCCCCAGCATTTT. It codes for CASSQGPGPVYSNQPQHF.

The rearrangement joins TRBV7-9 to TRBJ2-7, with 7 bases matching TRBD1. This CDR3 has 13 amino acids. Trimming at V came to 6 bases and at J to 0 bases, leaving 2 bases not matched to a gene. Germline V gene data show CDR1 as SEHNR and CDR2 as FQNEAQ (reference sequence). In nucleotides, the CDR3 is TGTGCCAGCAGACGGGACAGCTCCTACGAGCAGTACTTC. Its translation: CASRRDSSYEQYF.

This clonotype is deemed medium-sized (0.01 to 0.1%). The chain links TRBV11-2 to TRBJ2-3; the match to TRBD1 covers 9 bases. The length of the CDR3 is 16 residues. Germline V gene data show CDR1 as SGHAT and CDR2 as FQNNGV. The trim removed 7 bases at V and 0 bases at J, leaving 8 bases unmatched. CDR3 nucleotide sequence: TGTGCCAGCACACCCCGGGGACAGGGAAGCACAGATACGCAGTATTTT. Amino acids: CASTPRGQGSTDTQYF.

This clonotype was observed a handful of times. The chain couples TRBV9 to TRBJ2-7; D is unclear. Trimming pared 0 bases from V and 4 bases from J, leaving 8 bases between. The CDR3 spans 13 residues. Looked up from germline, CDR1 is SGDLS and CDR2 is YYNGEE. In DNA form, the CDR3 reads TGTGCCAGCAGCGTAGCCCATGGATACGAGCAGTACTTC. This sequence encodes CASSVAHGYEQYF.

The chain recombines TRBV6-1 with TRBJ2-3, with D possibly being TRBD1 (6 bases). The length of the CDR3 is 14 residues. The V gene lost 7 bases and the J gene lost 3 bases, with 14 bases spanning the gap. Germline V gene data show CDR1 as MNHNS and CDR2 as SASEGT. Written as DNA, the CDR3 is TGTGCCAGCACCCAAGGGGGTAAAACAGATACGCAGTATTTT. It yields the protein CASTQGGKTDTQYF.

The chain's CDR3 is CASSQDAGGLTDTQYF. Written as DNA, the CDR3 is TGTGCCAGCAGCCAAGATGCGGGGGGCCTCACAGATACGCAGTATTTT. The chain has TRBV3-1 and TRBJ2-3, with 8 bases matching TRBD2. Germline lookup yields CDR1 LGHDT and CDR2 YNNKEL (reference sequence). The V segment lost 0 bases and the J segment 2 bases; nucleotides outside the gene matches: 4. The CDR3 runs to 16 residues.